A selection of T cell receptor beta chains follows, all from one sample in a study of blood T cell repertoires in COVID-19. Repertoires were generated with immunoSEQ multiplex PCR, while TCRdb's copy carries only in-frame clones and drops some. The table lists some 310,000 clones, 89% of them singletons, with roughly a tenth in the top ten. Sequenced: PBMCs or T cells enriched from blood (not recorded which). Receptor source: a woman aged 25 to 45 who had recovered from COVID-19. Both conserved end residues are part of each CDR3. D genes are given only for firm matches. Size is stated for part of the rows, as once, few or many counts, or as a class when the clone is expanded.

DNA: TGTGCCAGTAGTATTTCGTTCGGAAACACCATATATTTT
CDR3: CASSISFGNTIYF
J: TRBJ1-3
size: -
V: TRBV19
length: 13
D: -

DNA: TGTGCCAGCAGCCATTATCTAGCGGGAGGCCGCGAGCAGTACTTC
CDR3: CASSHYLAGGREQYF
J: TRBJ2-7
size: -
V: TRBV3-1/TRBV3-2
length: 15
D: TRBD2

DNA: TGTGCCATCAGTGTGCAGACTCAAGAGACCCAGTACTTC
CDR3: CAISVQTQETQYF
J: TRBJ2-5
size: -
V: TRBV10-3
length: 13
D: -

DNA: TGTGCCATCGGGGCCCGAAATCAGCCCCAGCATTTT
CDR3: CAIGARNQPQHF
J: TRBJ1-5
size: -
V: TRBV10-3
length: 12
D: -

DNA: TGTGCCAGCAGCCTACAGGGCTATGGCTACACCTTC
CDR3: CASSLQGYGYTF
J: TRBJ1-2
size: -
V: TRBV5-8
length: 12
D: -

DNA: TGCGCCAGCAGCTTGGTGCGGGACAACACTGAAGCTTTCTTT
CDR3: CASSLVRDNTEAFF
J: TRBJ1-1
size: -
V: TRBV5-1
length: 14
D: -

DNA: TGTGGCTACAATCAGGGCAGTTTAGACACTGAAGCTTTCTTT
CDR3: CGYNQGSLDTEAFF
J: TRBJ1-1
size: -
V: TRBV30
length: 14
D: -

DNA: TGCGCCAGCAGCCCGAGGGGGGAGGGCCATTCATACAATGAGCAGTTCTTC
CDR3: CASSPRGEGHSYNEQFF
J: TRBJ2-1
size: -
V: TRBV5-1
length: 17
D: -

DNA: TGTGCCAGCAGCCGCAGCGGTAGCGGGGGCCAAGAGACCCAGTACTTC
CDR3: CASSRSGSGGQETQYF
J: TRBJ2-5
size: -
V: TRBV7-9
length: 16
D: TRBD2

DNA: TGCAGTGCTCCAGGGTACGGTGGCTACACCTTC
CDR3: CSAPGYGGYTF
J: TRBJ1-2
size: -
V: TRBV20-1
length: 11
D: -

DNA: TGTGCCAGCAGTGGGACTAGCGGGTCTGGGGCCAACGTCCTGACTTTC
CDR3: CASSGTSGSGANVLTF
J: TRBJ2-6
size: -
V: TRBV6-4
length: 16
D: TRBD2

DNA: TGTGCCAGTAGTATAATGATTTCCAGGTCCCGTTTGTTATCCTACAATGAGCAGTTCTTC
CDR3: CASSIMISRSRLLSYNEQFF
J: TRBJ2-1
size: -
V: TRBV19
length: 20
D: -

DNA: TGCGCCAGCAGCTTGGAGGGACAGGGGGTCACTGAAGCTTTCTTT
CDR3: CASSLEGQGVTEAFF
J: TRBJ1-1
size: -
V: TRBV5-1
length: 15
D: TRBD1

DNA: TGTGCCAGCAGCCTTAGCGACAGGGGAGGATGGACTGAAGCTTTCTTT
CDR3: CASSLSDRGGWTEAFF
J: TRBJ1-1
size: once
V: TRBV3-1/TRBV3-2
length: 16
D: TRBD1

DNA: TGTGCCTGGAAGGGACAGGGCTCCACCGGGGAGCTGTTTTTT
CDR3: CAWKGQGSTGELFF
J: TRBJ2-2
size: once
V: TRBV30
length: 14
D: TRBD1

DNA: TGTGCCAGCAGCTGGCAGACAGGATTCAATGAGCAGTTCTTC
CDR3: CASSWQTGFNEQFF
J: TRBJ2-1
size: -
V: TRBV7-9
length: 14
D: -

DNA: TGTGCCATCAGTGAGTCGGGCAGTGGCTACACCTTC
CDR3: CAISESGSGYTF
J: TRBJ1-2
size: -
V: TRBV10-3
length: 12
D: -

DNA: TGTGCCAGCTCGGGACAGGGGGCCAGTGAGCAGTACTTC
CDR3: CASSGQGASEQYF
J: TRBJ2-7
size: -
V: TRBV6-5
length: 13
D: TRBD1

DNA: TGCGCCAGCAGCTTCGGGACAGATCGCGAGCAGTACTTC
CDR3: CASSFGTDREQYF
J: TRBJ2-7
size: -
V: TRBV5-1
length: 13
D: TRBD1

DNA: TGCGCCAGCAGCTTACAGGGGACCACCGGGGAGCTGTTTTTT
CDR3: CASSLQGTTGELFF
J: TRBJ2-2
size: -
V: TRBV5-1
length: 14
D: TRBD1

DNA: TGCGCCAGCAGCCTGAAGCGGGAGGGCATAGATACGCAGTATTTT
CDR3: CASSLKREGIDTQYF
J: TRBJ2-3
size: once
V: TRBV4-3
length: 15
D: TRBD2

DNA: TGTGCCAGCTGGAGGGCGCCGCCTTCAGATACGCAGTATTTT
CDR3: CASWRAPPSDTQYF
J: TRBJ2-3
size: -
V: TRBV2
length: 14
D: -

DNA: TGTGCCTGGAAAGGGGGCGTGTGGTATGGCTACACCTTC
CDR3: CAWKGGVWYGYTF
J: TRBJ1-2
size: -
V: TRBV30
length: 13
D: TRBD1

DNA: TGTGCCAGCAGTTACGGTGCCGGGAGCGCCTACAATGAGCAGTTCTTC
CDR3: CASSYGAGSAYNEQFF
J: TRBJ2-1
size: -
V: TRBV6-2/TRBV6-3
length: 16
D: -

DNA: TGTGCCAGCAGTCAGTCTTGGGCGGGAGAGATCGACGAGCAGTACTTC
CDR3: CASSQSWAGEIDEQYF
J: TRBJ2-7
size: -
V: TRBV6-2/TRBV6-3
length: 16
D: TRBD2

DNA: TGTGCCAGCAGTTTTGGACAGATCTATAATTCACCCCTCCACTTT
CDR3: CASSFGQIYNSPLHF
J: TRBJ1-6
size: -
V: TRBV27
length: 15
D: -

DNA: TGTGCCAGCAGTTACTCAGCGGACTCCGGGGAGCTGTTTTTT
CDR3: CASSYSADSGELFF
J: TRBJ2-2
size: once
V: TRBV6-6
length: 14
D: -

DNA: TGCGCCAGCAGTGCAGGGGGCGGATTAAACACTGAAGCTTTCTTT
CDR3: CASSAGGGLNTEAFF
J: TRBJ1-1
size: few
V: TRBV10-2
length: 15
D: TRBD1

DNA: TGTGCCAGTAGTATAAGTGAGAGGCACGAGCAGTACTTC
CDR3: CASSISERHEQYF
J: TRBJ2-7
size: once
V: TRBV19
length: 13
D: -

DNA: TGCAGCGTTGGACTAGCGGGAGAGGAGCAGTACTTC
CDR3: CSVGLAGEEQYF
J: TRBJ2-7
size: -
V: TRBV29-1
length: 12
D: TRBD2

DNA: TGCGCCAGCAGCTTGCGGACAGGGACGGGGGGCTACACCTTC
CDR3: CASSLRTGTGGYTF
J: TRBJ1-2
size: -
V: TRBV5-1
length: 14
D: TRBD1

DNA: TGCGCCAGCAACTCCGTCAGGGGCTTTAACACCGGGGAGCTGTTTTTT
CDR3: CASNSVRGFNTGELFF
J: TRBJ2-2
size: -
V: TRBV5-1
length: 16
D: -

DNA: TGTGCCAGAAGCCCATTCGGGACAGGGCTCACCAAAAACATTCAGTACTTC
CDR3: CARSPFGTGLTKNIQYF
J: TRBJ2-4
size: -
V: TRBV5-3
length: 17
D: TRBD1

DNA: TGCGCCAGCAGCGCTGACAGGGAAGGCTACACCTTC
CDR3: CASSADREGYTF
J: TRBJ1-2
size: -
V: TRBV5-1
length: 12
D: TRBD1

DNA: TGCAGCGTTGTTTGGGAGGGGTTTGGCTACACCTTC
CDR3: CSVVWEGFGYTF
J: TRBJ1-2
size: -
V: TRBV29-1
length: 12
D: -

DNA: TGTGCCAGCTCACCATTGCGATCCTCCTACGAGCAGTACTTC
CDR3: CASSPLRSSYEQYF
J: TRBJ2-7
size: -
V: TRBV18
length: 14
D: -

DNA: TGTGCCAGCTCACAGACAGAGAACACCGGGGAGCTGTTTTTT
CDR3: CASSQTENTGELFF
J: TRBJ2-2
size: -
V: TRBV18
length: 14
D: -

DNA: TGTGCCAGCAGCCAAGTCTTTGGCAGGGGTGGCACTGAAGCTTTCTTT
CDR3: CASSQVFGRGGTEAFF
J: TRBJ1-1
size: -
V: TRBV14
length: 16
D: -

DNA: TGTGCCAGCAGTTACCATCGAACAGGGGGGTGGAGCAATCAGCCCCAGCATTTT
CDR3: CASSYHRTGGWSNQPQHF
J: TRBJ1-5
size: -
V: TRBV6-2/TRBV6-3
length: 18
D: TRBD1

DNA: TGTGCCAGCAGCTTTCCGAGGGCGGCGGCCACAGATACGCAGTATTTT
CDR3: CASSFPRAAATDTQYF
J: TRBJ2-3
size: -
V: TRBV7-9
length: 16
D: -

DNA: TGTGCCAGCAGCGAGCCCAGGAAAAACCTGAACACTGAAGCTTTCTTT
CDR3: CASSEPRKNLNTEAFF
J: TRBJ1-1
size: -
V: TRBV13
length: 16
D: -

DNA: TGTGCCACCCCGGGACTAGGATCTGCCGGGGAGCTGTTTTTT
CDR3: CATPGLGSAGELFF
J: TRBJ2-2
size: -
V: TRBV11-2
length: 14
D: TRBD2

DNA: TGTGCCAGTAGGCCCGACAGGGGGTCCTACAATGAGCAGTTCTTC
CDR3: CASRPDRGSYNEQFF
J: TRBJ2-1
size: -
V: TRBV19
length: 15
D: TRBD1

DNA: TGTGCCAGCAGATTACAGGGGGTCCCTAATGAAAAACTGTTTTTT
CDR3: CASRLQGVPNEKLFF
J: TRBJ1-4
size: -
V: TRBV7-2
length: 15
D: TRBD1

DNA: TGTGCCAGTAGTACGACAGGGGACACTGAAGCTTTCTTT
CDR3: CASSTTGDTEAFF
J: TRBJ1-1
size: -
V: TRBV19
length: 13
D: TRBD1

DNA: TGCGCCAGCAGCCAAGTCGGGGGACAGGGAAATTCACCCCTCCACTTT
CDR3: CASSQVGGQGNSPLHF
J: TRBJ1-6
size: few
V: TRBV4-1
length: 16
D: TRBD1

DNA: TGTGCCAGCAGTAAGAGACAGGGGCTGAACACTGAAGCTTTCTTT
CDR3: CASSKRQGLNTEAFF
J: TRBJ1-1
size: few
V: TRBV2
length: 15
D: TRBD1

DNA: TGTGCCAGTACCCCAGCCCACAGTGGGACTGAAGCTTTCTTT
CDR3: CASTPAHSGTEAFF
J: TRBJ1-1
size: -
V: TRBV19
length: 14
D: -

DNA: TGTGCCAGCAGCTTATCAGGGTTAGCAGATACGCAGTATTTT
CDR3: CASSLSGLADTQYF
J: TRBJ2-3
size: -
V: TRBV11-3
length: 14
D: -

DNA: TGTGCCAGCAGCTTAGCCTATCTCTCTGGAAACACCATATATTTT
CDR3: CASSLAYLSGNTIYF
J: TRBJ1-3
size: -
V: TRBV7-2
length: 15
D: -

DNA: TGCAGCGTTGGGGGGCGGACAGCAACTTTTTATGGCTACACCTTC
CDR3: CSVGGRTATFYGYTF
J: TRBJ1-2
size: -
V: TRBV29-1
length: 15
D: -

DNA: TGTGCCAGCAGCGTGTTGGGACTAGCGGGACACAATGAGCAGTTCTTC
CDR3: CASSVLGLAGHNEQFF
J: TRBJ2-1
size: -
V: TRBV9
length: 16
D: TRBD2